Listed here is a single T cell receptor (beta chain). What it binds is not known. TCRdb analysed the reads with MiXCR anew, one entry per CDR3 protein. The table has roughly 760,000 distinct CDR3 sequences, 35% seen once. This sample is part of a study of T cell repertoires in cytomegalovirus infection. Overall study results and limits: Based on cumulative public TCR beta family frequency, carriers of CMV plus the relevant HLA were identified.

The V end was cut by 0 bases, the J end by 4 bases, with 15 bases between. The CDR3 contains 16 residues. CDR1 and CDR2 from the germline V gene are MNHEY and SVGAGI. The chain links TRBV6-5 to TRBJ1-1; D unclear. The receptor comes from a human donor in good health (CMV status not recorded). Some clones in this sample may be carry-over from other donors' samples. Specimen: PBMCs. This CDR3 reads CASSYSPGRVSTEAFF. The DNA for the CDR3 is TGTGCCAGCAGTTACTCTCCCGGGCGTGTATCCACTGAAGCTTTCTTT.